These 20 T cell receptor beta chains originate from one sample sequenced in a study of blood T cell repertoires in COVID-19. Some clones are missing from TCRdb's copy, which holds only in-frame ones; the method was immunoSEQ multiplex PCR. The repertoire holds under 250,000 clones, with approximately 85% as singletons. The sample comprised peripheral blood. Receptor source: a man in his fifties with COVID-19, enrolled during active disease.

The chain recombines TRBV28 with TRBJ2-7; 7 nucleotides align to TRBD2. The ends lost 1 base at V and 3 bases at J; junction bases unmatched: 3. The germline gives CDR1 MDHEN, CDR2 SYDVKM. The CDR3 is 14 residues long. The CDR3 nucleotides read TGTGCCAGCAGTTTATTCGGCGGGGGCTACGAGCAGTACTTC. Translating it yields CASSLFGGGYEQYF. Full variable domain (rest looked up from reference TRBV28 and TRBJ2-7): DVKVTQSSRYLVKRTGEKVFLECVQDMDHENMFWYRQDPGLGLRLIYFSYDVKMKEKGDIPEGYSVSREKKERFSLILESASTNQTSMYLCASSLFGGGYEQYFGPGTRLTVT.

The chain uses TRBV11-2 and TRBJ2-3; a weak D match, TRBD2 (5 bases). The CDR3 consists of 10 residues. Germline CDR1 and CDR2: SGHAT and FQNNGV. Trimming shortened V by 8 bases and J by 9 bases, and 9 bases separated the two germline ends. The CDR3 DNA reads TGTGCCAGCGCTAGCAGGACGCAGTATTTT. Its translation is CASASRTQYF.

The chain couples TRBV6-5 to TRBJ2-1, with TRBD2 matching over 13 bases. The V gene's germline CDR1 is MNHEY and CDR2 SVGAGI. The CDR3 is made up of 16 amino acids. Trimming at V came to 0 bases and at J to 4 bases, leaving 0 bases not matched to a gene. DNA for the CDR3: TGTGCCAGCAGTTACTCGACTAGCGGGGGGTACAATGAGCAGTTCTTC. Encoded protein: CASSYSTSGGYNEQFF.

The chain couples TRBV24-1 to TRBJ1-5; TRBD1 matches 7 bases. The CDR3 consists of 17 residues. Germline V gene data show CDR1 as KGHDR and CDR2 as SFDVKD. Germline trimming cut 4 bases from V and 6 bases from J; bases unmatched to any gene: 14. The CDR3 DNA follows: TGTGCCACCAGTGAGACAACAGGGGACCGCTCTAGTCAGCCCCAGCATTTT. Its protein product is CATSETTGDRSSQPQHF.

The rearrangement joins TRBV7-9 to TRBJ1-2, with D perhaps TRBD1 (6 bases). CDR3 length equals 16 residues. Germline V lookup: CDR1 SEHNR, CDR2 FQNEAQ (reference sequence). The V and J ends lost 7 bases and 7 bases respectively, with 25 bases between them. The DNA of the CDR3 is TGTGCCAGCAAGGGGGTCCCCGGGACAATCTTTGCTGGCTACACCTTC. Its translation: CASKGVPGTIFAGYTF.

V is TRBV2 and J is TRBJ1-1; TRBD1 matches 7 bases. J lost 0 bases, V lost 8 bases, and 12 bases had no gene match. CDR3 length: 16 residues. Germline V gene data show CDR1 as SNHLY and CDR2 as FYNNEI. CDR3 in DNA: TGTGCCAGCCGGAGGGATAAGACAGGGATGAACACTGAAGCTTTCTTT. It is translated as CASRRDKTGMNTEAFF.

The J gene is TRBJ2-2, the V gene TRBV18; 7 bases map to TRBD1. V was pared by 5 bases and J by 5 bases, with 5 bases of the junction left unmatched. Germline-derived CDR1 and CDR2 are KGHSH and LQKENI. The CDR3 has 14 residues. For the CDR3, the DNA is TGTGCCAGCTCAGCGGACAGGTTAACCGGGGAGCTGTTTTTT. Residues: CASSADRLTGELFF.

The CDR3 DNA follows: TGTGCCAGCAGCTTAGGCGGGGGGAGCAATCAGCCCCAGCATTTT. This sequence encodes CASSLGGGSNQPQHF. The genes are TRBV7-2 and TRBJ1-5, with D possibly TRBD1 on 5 matching bases. Trimming pared 1 base from V and 1 base from J, leaving 8 bases between. Germline CDR1 reads SGHTA; CDR2 reads FQGNSA. The CDR3 spans 15 residues.

On this clone: The DNA is omitted, as the CDR3 cannot be located on it reliably, and the CDR3 follows TCRdb's listing. V usage is TRBV27 and J usage is TRBJ1-5; the table's D call, TRBD1, was not checked against the DNA. With termini counted, the CDR3 has 17 amino acids. The germline V gene has CDR1 MNHEY and CDR2 SMNVEV (reference sequence). This chain's CDR3 is CASSPRTDLAVFWPQHF.

The genes are TRBV7-9 and TRBJ1-5; D might be TRBD1 (5 bases). V lost 4 bases, J lost 0 bases, and 16 bases lay in between. Germline V gene data show CDR1 as SEHNR and CDR2 as FQNEAQ (reference sequence). CDR3 size: 17 residues. CDR3 sequence: CASSSATGFVSNQPQHF. The DNA for the CDR3 is TGTGCCAGCAGCTCCGCCACAGGATTTGTTAGCAATCAGCCCCAGCATTTT.

This chain links TRBV10-3 with TRBJ2-5; D is ambiguous. There are 13 residues in the CDR3. Germline V CDR1 and CDR2: ENHRY, SYGVKD. Trimming left V 2 bases short and J 0 bases short, with 4 bases between. The CDR3 bases are TGTGCCATCAGTGAGAACAACCAAGAGACCCAGTACTTC. It specifies CAISENNQETQYF.

The chain joins TRBV29-1 to TRBJ2-5; maybe TRBD1 (5 bases). The V gene's germline CDR1 is SQVTM and CDR2 ANQGSEA. The CDR3 consists of 12 residues. V was pared by 4 bases and J by 5 bases, with 11 bases between. CDR3 sequence: CSVVTGSETQYF. The CDR3 DNA follows: TGCAGCGTTGTAACAGGTTCTGAGACCCAGTACTTC.

J is TRBJ2-7 and V is TRBV29-1; 7 bases line up with TRBD2. V lost 1 base, J lost 3 bases, and 9 bases stayed unmatched. CDR3 size: 15 residues. Germline CDR1 and CDR2: SQVTM and ANQGSEA. CDR3 protein: CSVEVLGPGGYEQYF. The CDR3 region has the DNA TGCAGCGTTGAAGTATTAGGGCCGGGGGGCTACGAGCAGTACTTC.

J is TRBJ1-5 and V is TRBV6-6, with a tentative D call TRBD1 (6 bases). The length of the CDR3 is 16 residues. The V end lost 0 bases, the J end lost 6 bases, and 15 bases lay between the germline ends. Germline-derived CDR1 and CDR2 are MNHNY and SVGAGI (reference sequence). The chain's CDR3 is CASSYSLGAGSQPQHF. The CDR3 DNA follows: TGTGCCAGCAGTTACTCGCTGGGGGCTGGTAGTCAGCCCCAGCATTTT.

This sequence joins TRBV5-1 and TRBJ1-3, with TRBD1 identical over 8 bases. J gave up 0 bases and V 4 bases, and 6 bases lay outside the gene matches. From germline, CDR1 is SGHRS and CDR2 YFSETQ. This CDR3 spans 16 amino acids. The chain's CDR3 is CASSPGTGHSGNTIYF. CDR3 DNA sequence: TGCGCCAGCAGCCCAGGGACAGGCCACTCTGGAAACACCATATATTTT.

The chain carries TRBV7-3 and TRBJ1-2; D not certain. The germline V gene has CDR1 SGHTA and CDR2 FQGTGA. Trimming shortened V by 5 bases and J by 7 bases, and 11 bases separated the two germline ends. The CDR3 is 12 amino acids. Here the CDR3 DNA reads TGTGCCAGCAGCGGAGCCGGAGGTGGCTACACCTTC. It is translated as CASSGAGGGYTF.

This clone was counted between two and nine times. This chain links TRBV5-1 with TRBJ1-1, with TRBD1 as a possible D gene (6 bases). Trimming took 2 bases from V and 5 from J, leaving 13 bases between them. Germline values: CDR1 SGHRS, CDR2 YFSETQ. The CDR3 runs to 14 residues. For the CDR3, the DNA is TGCGCCAGCAGCTTACAGGGTGGAGTAACTGAAGCTTTCTTT. Translating it yields CASSLQGGVTEAFF. Together with reference TRBV5-1 and TRBJ1-1, the CDR3 gives the full variable domain: KAGVTQTPRYLIKTRGQQVTLSCSPISGHRSVSWYQQTPGQGLQFLFEYFSETQRNKGNFPGRFSGRQFSNSRSEMNVSTLELGDSALYLCASSLQGGVTEAFFGQGTRLTVV.

The chain uses TRBV2 and TRBJ1-6; 8 nucleotides line up with TRBD1. Germline CDR1 is SNHLY and CDR2 is FYNNEI. V lost 6 bases and J lost 10; bases outside the gene matches: 8. CDR3 size: 14 residues. The CDR3 DNA reads as TGTGCCAGCAGACTCGACAGGGGACGATCACCCCTCCACTTT. As protein: CASRLDRGRSPLHF.

The chain employs TRBV20-1 and TRBJ2-7; the D gene is possibly TRBD1 (6 bases). The CDR3 has 15 residues. V was clipped by 3 bases and J by 5 bases, with 20 bases between them. Germline CDR1 DFQATT, CDR2 SNEGSKA (reference sequence). Written as DNA, the CDR3 is TGCAGTGCTAGTTCAGGGGCGAACCCGGTAGACGAGCAGTACTTC. Its protein product is CSASSGANPVDEQYF.

V and J are TRBV15 and TRBJ2-7; D is possibly TRBD2 (5 bases). This CDR3 region has 13 residues. Germline CDR1 is LNHNV and CDR2 is YYDKDF (reference sequence). V was pared by 3 bases and J by 5 bases, with 11 bases between. Here the CDR3 reads CATSSQPGDEQYF. In DNA, the CDR3 is TGTGCCACCAGCAGCCAACCCGGGGACGAGCAGTACTTC.